This passage covers 8 T cell receptor beta chains from one sample sequenced in a study of response to subunit inactivated influenza vaccine. TCRdb reprocessed the RT-PCR reads via MiXCR and lists one record per CDR3 protein. Seen here are over 150,000 distinct CDR3 sequences, under 15% observed once, and the top ten hold approximately 27%. The sample was CD8+ T cells sorted from PBMCs, taken about 5 days after vaccination. The receptors derive from a man in his fifties or sixties who received an inactivated influenza vaccine.

This clonotype was picked up a small number of times. The chain couples TRBV19 to TRBJ1-1, with D hard to call. The CDR3 contains 13 residues. Germline assignment: CDR1 LNHDA and CDR2 SQIVND (reference sequence). V dropped 8 bases and J dropped 0 bases, with 10 bases sitting between them. The CDR3 is CASEDGMNTEAFF. CDR3 nucleotide sequence: TGTGCCAGTGAGGACGGAATGAACACTGAAGCTTTCTTT.

V gene TRBV12-3 or TRBV12-4 combines with J gene TRBJ2-7; TRBD2 matches 8 bases. The CDR3 is 15 amino acids. J lost 0 bases, V lost 6 bases, and 7 bases had no gene match. As DNA, the CDR3 is TGTGCCAGCAGCCTTGGTAGCGGGGTCTCCTACGAGCAGTACTTC. It specifies CASSLGSGVSYEQYF.

The chain joins TRBV12-3 or TRBV12-4 to TRBJ1-4; 7 bases align to TRBD1. V gave up 6 bases and J gave up 8 bases; unmatched junction bases: 9. The CDR3 runs 14 residues. CDR3 amino acids: CASRITGVGEKLFF. Here the CDR3 DNA reads TGTGCCAGCAGGATCACAGGGGTGGGCGAAAAACTGTTTTTT.

This clonotype was observed a handful of times. This chain links TRBV24-1 with TRBJ1-1; unclear D gene. V was shortened by 4 bases and J by 1 base, with 6 bases between the two germline ends. From germline, CDR1 is KGHDR and CDR2 SFDVKD. This CDR3 has 13 amino acids. Here the CDR3 DNA reads TGTGCCACCAGTGACAACTCGAACACTGAAGCTTTCTTT. Its protein product is CATSDNSNTEAFF.

The rearrangement links TRBV5-1 to TRBJ2-1; 12 bases are shared with TRBD2. Germline CDR1 and CDR2: SGHRS and YFSETQ. The CDR3 covers 15 residues. V lost 0 bases, J lost 7 bases, and 2 bases stayed unmatched. In nucleotides, the CDR3 is TGCGCCAGCAGCTTGGCTAGCGGGGGGGCGAATGAGCAGTTCTTC. Translation gives CASSLASGGANEQFF.

In its sample, this clonotype was seen a few times. The J gene is TRBJ2-2, the V gene TRBV4-2, with D tentatively TRBD2 (5 bases). The CDR3 consists of 15 residues. V lost 0 bases, J lost 6 bases, and 11 bases lay in between. CDR1 and CDR2 from the germline V gene are LGHNA and YNFKEQ. CDR3: CASSQDEGDPGELFF. CDR3 DNA: TGTGCCAGCAGCCAAGACGAGGGAGACCCCGGGGAGCTGTTTTTT.

The CDR3 loop is CASSASGTYNEQFF. For the CDR3, the DNA is TGTGCCAGCAGTGCGAGCGGGACCTACAATGAGCAGTTCTTC. This chain uses TRBV2 with TRBJ2-1, with 7 bases identical to TRBD2. Germline V lookup: CDR1 SNHLY, CDR2 FYNNEI. The V and J ends lost 4 bases and 2 bases, in that order; junction bases with no gene match: 2. The CDR3 is 14 amino acids.

CDR3 loop: CASCSAGLNTGELFF. As DNA, the CDR3 is TGCGCCAGCTGCTCCGCGGGGCTGAACACCGGGGAGCTGTTTTTT. The chain is built from TRBV5-1 and TRBJ2-2; perhaps TRBD2 as D (6 bases). Germline assignment: CDR1 SGHRS and CDR2 YFSETQ. This CDR3 has 15 amino acids. Trimming took off 7 bases at V and 1 base at J, with 14 bases between the two ends. The whole variable domain, filled in from reference TRBV5-1 and TRBJ2-2, reads KAGVTQTPRYLIKTRGQQVTLSCSPISGHRSVSWYQQTPGQGLQFLFEYFSETQRNKGNFPGRFSGRQFSNSRSEMNVSTLELGDSALYLCASCSAGLNTGELFFGEGSRLTVL.